This T cell receptor beta chain derives from a study of HIV-infected children after antiretroviral therapy interruption (dated by TCRdb to the late 2010s). About the investigation overall: All eight included children had a CD4+ count above 500 and a viral load below 50 copies/ml, with four on planned treatment interruption and four on continuous treatment. Recorded exposure to EBV and CMV was present in most of the participating children. Continuous-treatment samples were analyzed from corresponding weeks 0, 48 and 150. The interruption group had a median age of around 9.6 years, compared with approximately 8 years in the continuous treatment group. In the interruption arm, samples were obtained at week 0, week 12, end of interruption (week 24 or 48), and about 3 years after study end. TCR repertoires were compared between children on planned treatment interruption and children on continuous antiretroviral treatment, alongside thymic output measurements. The paper as a whole reports these results and caveats: In the naive CD4+ repertoires of PTI patients, CDR3 sharing between time points dropped after the start of interruption, while many sequences were shared between the end of interruption and 3 years later. The low number of patients is regarded as a limitation, and the data should be interpreted with caution. The sorted CD45RA+ naive cells might contain minor non-naive CD45RA+ populations, such as EMRA or stem memory cells. An increase in the naive CD4+ Gini coefficient was observed by the end of treatment interruption, suggesting clonal expansion, and a return to baseline was observed by 3 years.

The protocol used for the library was 3' RACE. To correct PCR amplification bias, TCR libraries were generated from RNA with a 3' RACE protocol that used unique molecular identifiers. Amplicon libraries were pooled in groups of up to 12 and sequenced on an Illumina MiSeq using v2 2x250 paired-end chemistry. The authors' pipeline ran thus. Reads were processed with Decombinator to assign V and J genes and CDR3, with barcode-based error and PCR bias correction. Before the Gini coefficient was calculated with the R ineq package, repertoires were subsampled to the same depth. CDR3 similarity was assessed with GLIPH, Hamming distance and a shared triplet metric. TCRdb redid the processing of the public reads, applying fastp at Q25 and MiXCR, and retained in-frame beta chains. Entries that share a CDR3 protein sequence are merged under the most common genes and DNA. For this entry, the V and J calls and clone size follow TCRdb and not the study's own pipeline. In this sample the table shows under 50,000 distinct CDR3 sequences, more than 3.5% of which occur a single time. Approximately 0.7% of the sample lies in the top ten.

The label giving this sample's treatment or condition can be read as: PENTA 11 planned treatment interruption arm or continuous ART arm. Participants were children from the United Kingdom aged 2 to 15 years who had received at least three-drug ART for at least 24 weeks. The study required cryopreserved PBMCs containing at least 5 million viable cells, and a handful of candidate patients were excluded because of low viable PBMC yield. Naive CD4+ CD45RA+ CD45RO- T cells were FACS-sorted from thawed PBMCs on a FACSAria III cell sorter. The sorted cells were fixed, and RNA was then extracted with the RNeasy FFPE kit and afterward with the RNeasy Micro kit. V is reduced by 2 bases and J by 4 bases, leaving a spacing of 14 bases between them. CDR1 and CDR2, per the germline V gene, are ENHRY and SYGVKD. From the cysteine through the phenylalanine, the CDR3 covers 15 amino acids. Just CDR3 DNA is preserved here, 45 bases in frame from base 1.

This clonotype came up a few times. The clone's antigen remains unknown. No much larger clone exists at a distance of one base, and base qualities are not known. The chain was built from TRBV10-3 and TRBJ1-1; TRBD1 is a possible D gene, resting on 6 matching bases. The source was CD45RA+ CD4+ T cells from PBMCs, pooled from several time points, collected from a donor given antiretroviral therapy, either interrupted or continuous. The intended sense of this specimen's cell subset or site label: naive CD4+ CD45RA+ CD45RO- T cells. The TCR sequence derives from a pool of human donors with HIV. The CDR3 amino acid sequence is: CAISEIGRGTTEAFF. The nucleotide sequence reads TGTGCCATCAGTGAGATCGGGAGGGGGACCACTGAAGCTTTCTTT.